The 21 T cell receptor beta chains reported below all come from one sample, sequenced in a study of early T cells in non-severe SARS-CoV-2 infection. TCRdb used MiXCR to reprocess the 5' RACE reads, holding one entry per CDR3 protein. The sample records tens of thousands of distinct CDR3 sequences, roughly 12% being singletons. Here the sequenced sample was whole blood, taken at baseline. These receptors all stem from an adult who was a healthcare worker with PCR-confirmed SARS-CoV-2 infection or an uninfected control (not recorded which).

The V gene is TRBV6-2 or TRBV6-3, the J gene TRBJ2-7, with 7 bases aligning to TRBD2. CDR1 is MNHEY, CDR2 SVGEGT, per germline. Trimming removed 5 bases from V and 5 bases from J; junction bases left unmatched: 0. The CDR3 spans 11 residues. The chain's CDR3 is CASSRGDEQYF. DNA for the CDR3: TGTGCCAGCAGTCGGGGGGACGAGCAGTACTTC.

This chain uses TRBV10-3 with TRBJ2-5, with TRBD1 matching over 9 bases. The ends lost 11 bases at V and 3 bases at J; junction bases unmatched: 7. The CDR3 totals 13 residues. Germline V gene data show CDR1 as ENHRY and CDR2 as SYGVKD. The CDR3 loop is CASGTGRKETQYF. The DNA of the CDR3 is TGTGCCTCCGGGACAGGGAGGAAAGAGACCCAGTACTTC.

This clonotype was detected ten times or more. V and J are TRBV7-9 and TRBJ1-1; D is undetermined. Germline V lookup: CDR1 SEHNR, CDR2 FQNEAQ (reference sequence). With 1 base removed from V and 6 bases from J, the gap between germline ends came to 9 bases. This CDR3 contains 13 residues. The CDR3 region is CASSLDGIAEAFF. As DNA, the CDR3 is TGTGCCAGCAGCTTAGACGGAATTGCTGAAGCTTTCTTT.

This clonotype was recorded at least ten times. The chain combines TRBV4-1 with TRBJ1-2; D ambiguous. The CDR3 has 17 amino acids. The germline CDR1 and CDR2 sequences are MGHRA and YSYEKL. Trimming stripped 0 bases from V and 3 bases from J, with 17 bases between. In DNA, the CDR3 is TGCGCCAGCAGCCAAGATGAAATGCAGGTCCTCTACTATGGCTACACCTTC. Protein: CASSQDEMQVLYYGYTF.

V is TRBV20-1 and J is TRBJ2-7; D could derive from TRBD1 or TRBD2 (5 bases each). There are 13 residues in the CDR3. CDR1 is DFQATT and CDR2 is SNEGSKA in the germline V gene (reference sequence). V lost 3 bases to trimming and J lost 3 bases, with 12 bases between them. The CDR3 region is CSASGGNVYEQYF. The CDR3 DNA sequence: TGCAGTGCTAGTGGGGGAAATGTCTACGAGCAGTACTTC.

This clonotype was observed a few times. The chain employs TRBV7-9 and TRBJ2-3, with 9 bases fitting TRBD1. V lost 3 bases and J lost 0; bases outside the gene matches: 7. The germline gives CDR1 SEHNR, CDR2 FQNEAQ (reference sequence). This CDR3 is 17 amino acids long. CDR3 coding DNA: TGTGCCAGCAGCTTCTCTAGACAGGGGGGCAGCACAGATACGCAGTATTTT. Its translation: CASSFSRQGGSTDTQYF.

This clonotype was detected ten times or more. The chain is built from TRBV9 and TRBJ2-2; 8 nucleotides match TRBD1. Germline values: CDR1 SGDLS, CDR2 YYNGEE. The CDR3 is made up of 16 amino acids. V dropped 0 bases and J dropped 7; count of bases not matched to a gene: 8. CDR3 nucleotides: TGTGCCAGCAGCGTAGTGGGGACAGGTCTCATCGGGGAGCTGTTTTTT. This gives the protein CASSVVGTGLIGELFF.

This clonotype was recorded many times. The chain carries TRBV20-1 and TRBJ1-1, with TRBD1 matching over 9 bases. This CDR3 contains 15 residues. CDR1 and CDR2 (germline): DFQATT, SNEGSKA (reference sequence). V lost 7 bases and J lost 6; bases outside the gene matches: 15. CDR3 protein: CSVPRRDRVGAEAFF. CDR3 DNA sequence: TGCAGTGTTCCTCGTCGGGACAGGGTCGGCGCTGAAGCTTTCTTT.

This clonotype was observed at least ten times. The chain links TRBV20-1 to TRBJ1-1; 9 bases match TRBD1. J was trimmed by 2 bases and V by 0 bases; bases with no gene match: 4. Germline CDR1 reads DFQATT; CDR2 reads SNEGSKA (reference sequence). The CDR3 length is 15 residues. CDR3 nucleotides: TGCAGTGCTAGAGATAGGGGACAGGGAAACACTGAAGCTTTCTTT. Encoded protein: CSARDRGQGNTEAFF.

The gene calls are TRBV29-1 and TRBJ1-2, with no clear D. Trimming cost V 6 bases and J 7 bases, with 18 bases left between them. The CDR3 runs to 13 residues. Per the germline V gene, CDR1 is SQVTM and CDR2 is ANQGSEA. CDR3 amino acids: CSVPRPDEGGYTF. The DNA for the CDR3 is TGCAGCGTCCCACGACCGGACGAGGGTGGCTACACCTTC.

This chain uses TRBV7-3 with TRBJ2-1; 9 bases fit TRBD2. V trimming: 5 bases; J trimming: 1 base; junction bases outside the gene matches: 6. Germline CDR1 SGHTA, CDR2 FQGTGA. The length of the CDR3 is 16 residues. This CDR3 reads CASSPKAGGSYNEQFF. CDR3 sequence (DNA): TGTGCCAGCAGCCCCAAAGCGGGAGGTTCCTACAATGAGCAGTTCTTC.

For the CDR3, the DNA is TGTGCCAGCAGCGTGACTGAATACGAGCAGTACTTC. Protein product: CASSVTEYEQYF. The V call is TRBV2, the J call TRBJ2-7; D unclear. Germline assignment: CDR1 SNHLY and CDR2 FYNNEI. This CDR3 contains 12 residues. Trimming took off 6 bases at V and 4 bases at J, with 10 bases between the two ends.

This chain uses TRBV6-5 with TRBJ1-4; TRBD1 agrees at 9 bases. This CDR3 region has 14 residues. V lost 5 bases to trimming and J lost 5 bases; unmatched junction nucleotides: 3. Germline V gives CDR1 MNHEY, CDR2 SVGAGI. CDR3: CASSRTGVNEKLFF. The CDR3 region has the DNA TGTGCCAGCAGTCGGACAGGGGTAAATGAAAAACTGTTTTTT.

This clonotype appeared many times. The chain has TRBV5-1 and TRBJ2-5; weak D call: TRBD1 (5 bases). The length of the CDR3 is 14 residues. CDR1 and CDR2 (germline): SGHRS, YFSETQ. V gave up 0 bases and J gave up 2 bases, with 8 bases separating them. The CDR3 region has the DNA TGCGCCAGCAGCTTGGACAGGCTTCAAGAGACCCAGTACTTC. Amino acid sequence: CASSLDRLQETQYF.

Notes on this clonotype: This may arise from a read error, as a much more abundant clone is one base away. This chain joins TRBV5-4 and TRBJ2-5; TRBD1 might be the D (7 bases). CDR1 SGHNT and CDR2 YYREEE come from the germline V gene (reference sequence). This CDR3 contains 12 residues. Here the CDR3 DNA reads TGTGTCAGCAGGGGGGCCGAAGAGACCCAGTACTTC. Residues: CVSRGAEETQYF.

This clonotype was detected only a few times. The chain carries TRBV3-1 and TRBJ2-7, with a possible D match to TRBD1 (6 bases). This CDR3 has 14 amino acids. CDR1 and CDR2 (germline): LGHDT, YNNKEL (reference sequence). Trimming left V 7 bases short and J 4 bases short, with 17 bases between. CDR3 protein: CASTSSRRGYEQYF. The CDR3 region has the DNA TGTGCCAGCACCTCGTCCAGAAGGGGGTACGAGCAGTACTTC.

V and J are TRBV20-1 and TRBJ2-7, with 10 nucleotides matching TRBD1. Germline trimming cut 6 bases from V and 7 bases from J; bases unmatched to any gene: 15. The germline gives CDR1 DFQATT, CDR2 SNEGSKA (reference sequence). The CDR3 consists of 15 residues. The CDR3 DNA reads as TGCAGTGCCCAATTCCGGGACAGGGGTTTACTTGAGCAGTACTTC. This encodes CSAQFRDRGLLEQYF.

This clonotype appeared a few times. The rearrangement uses TRBV10-3 and TRBJ2-3; the D gene is possibly TRBD2 (6 bases). The CDR3 is 14 amino acids. Trimming removed 6 bases at V and 1 base at J, with 11 bases between. Germline V CDR1 and CDR2: ENHRY, SYGVKD. CDR3 in amino acids: CAISPGTGTDTQYF. The CDR3 bases are TGTGCCATCAGCCCCGGGACTGGCACAGATACGCAGTATTTT.

This clonotype was detected only a few times. The V and J genes are TRBV20-1 and TRBJ1-3; TRBD1 is a possible D gene (5 bases). The V and J ends lost 5 bases and 1 base respectively, with 18 bases between them. The CDR3 totals 16 residues. Germline CDR1 DFQATT, CDR2 SNEGSKA (reference sequence). CDR3 sequence reads: CSASSGTDFSGNTIYF. The CDR3 DNA is TGCAGTGCTTCCTCCGGGACGGACTTTTCTGGAAACACCATATATTTT.

This clonotype was counted a few times. The J gene is TRBJ1-2, the V gene TRBV6-5; TRBD1 agrees at 7 bases. The CDR3 is 13 amino acids. The V segment lost 5 bases and the J segment 7 bases; nucleotides outside the gene matches: 7. Looked up from germline, CDR1 is MNHEY and CDR2 is SVGAGI. CDR3 bases: TGTGCCAGCAGTCTCGAACAGGGGCTTGGCTACACCTTC. It translates to CASSLEQGLGYTF.

This clonotype occurred many times. The J gene is TRBJ1-3, the V gene TRBV11-2, with a tentative D call TRBD1 (5 bases). Looked up from germline, CDR1 is SGHAT and CDR2 is FQNNGV. The V end lost 5 bases, the J end lost 1 base, and 12 bases lay between the germline ends. The CDR3 spans 15 residues. The CDR3 region is CASSTSRVSGNTIYF. The CDR3 coding sequence is TGTGCCAGCAGCACCAGCAGGGTATCTGGAAACACCATATATTTT.